This section outlines one T cell receptor (beta chain) sequence together with its context. Its cognate antigen is unknown. Tumor samples were obtained before definitive surgery or chemotherapy. Profiling relied on immunoSEQ multiplex PCR, and the TCRdb table lists in-frame clones only, not all of them. Of about 2,000 clones listed, around 66% are singletons. The sample comes from a study of high-grade serous ovarian cancer treatment subgroups. General study findings and limits: Tumors within one patient showed repertoire similarity of about 0.11 to 0.85.

Germline V gene sequence: CDR1 MGHRA, CDR2 YSYEKL. The CDR3 loop spans 16 amino acids. V usage is TRBV4-1 and J usage is TRBJ2-5; 8 nucleotides line up with TRBD1. Judging by the DNA end, TRBJ2-7 fits better; the J call may be wrong. This TCR derives from a human donor with high-grade serous ovarian cancer. The sequencing sample was made of tumor tissue. The CDR3 here is CASSQDWPGGTYEQYF. CDR3 in DNA: TGCGCCAGCAGCCAAGATTGGCCAGGGGGCACGTACGAGCAGTACTTC.